These 12 T cell receptor beta chains came from one sample sequenced in a study of T cell responses to AZD1222 COVID-19 vaccine. Profiling relied on immunoSEQ multiplex PCR, and the TCRdb table lists in-frame clones only, not all of them. The sample includes approximately 210,000 clones, 90% to 95% of them seen just once. Specimen: peripheral blood, collected 28 days after the second AZD1222 dose. The receptor set was obtained from an adult who received the AZD1222 COVID-19 vaccine.

The chain carries TRBV18 and TRBJ2-5; unclear D gene. The CDR3 consists of 13 residues. Trimming took 6 bases from V and 1 from J, leaving 9 bases between them. Germline CDR1 KGHSH, CDR2 LQKENI. CDR3 coding DNA: TGTGCCAGCTCTCCTATTACCCAAGAGACCCAGTACTTC. Translated, it gives CASSPITQETQYF. Full variable domain (missing parts from reference TRBV18 and TRBJ2-5): NAGVMQNPRHLVRRRGQEARLRCSPMKGHSHVYWYRQLPEEGLKFMVYLQKENIIDESGMPKERFSAEFPKEGPSILRIQQVVRGDSAAYFCASSPITQETQYFGPGTRLLVL.

The chain employs TRBV7-3 and TRBJ2-3; 7 nucleotides line up with TRBD2. Per germline, CDR1 SGHTA and CDR2 FQGTGA. This CDR3 spans 16 amino acids. J gave up 5 bases and V 5 bases, and 13 bases lay outside the gene matches. The CDR3 loop is CASSPDTGRVGDTQYF. The CDR3 DNA follows: TGTGCCAGCAGCCCCGACACGGGGAGGGTAGGAGATACGCAGTATTTT.

The V call is TRBV3-1 (or the pseudogene TRBV3-2), the J call TRBJ2-1; 9 nucleotides line up with TRBD2. Germline lookup yields CDR1 LGHDT and CDR2 YNNKEL (reference sequence). V dropped 0 bases and J dropped 12; count of bases not matched to a gene: 6. CDR3 length equals 14 residues. In nucleotides, the CDR3 is TGTGCCAGCAGCCAAGATCTCGCGGGAGGGCCGCAGTTCTTC. Its translation is CASSQDLAGGPQFF.

The rearrangement uses TRBV15 and TRBJ1-4; 10 bases line up with TRBD1. The CDR3 spans 18 residues. The V segment lost 1 base and the J segment 2 bases; nucleotides outside the gene matches: 7. Germline lookup yields CDR1 LNHNV and CDR2 YYDKDF (reference sequence). CDR3 loop: CATSRGRQGARTNEKLFF. The CDR3 DNA follows: TGTGCCACCAGCAGAGGCCGACAGGGGGCGCGGACTAATGAAAAACTGTTTTTT.

V gene TRBV6-1 combines with J gene TRBJ1-5, with D perhaps matching TRBD1 (5 bases). The CDR3 is made up of 14 amino acids. In germline, CDR1 is MNHNS, CDR2 SASEGT. Trimming took off 1 base at V and 5 bases at J, with 9 bases between the two ends. This CDR3 is CASSEGGADQPQHF. The DNA for the CDR3 is TGTGCCAGCAGTGAAGGGGGCGCGGATCAGCCCCAGCATTTT.

V usage is TRBV3-1 (or the pseudogene TRBV3-2) and J usage is TRBJ1-2; D is unresolved. The CDR3 is 14 amino acids. V was cut by 4 bases and J by 5 bases, with 14 bases left in between. From germline, CDR1 is LGHDT and CDR2 YNNKEL (reference sequence). CDR3 DNA: TGTGCCAGCAGCCGTGAAGGGTCAAGGTATGGCTACACCTTC. The encoded protein is CASSREGSRYGYTF.

The gene calls are TRBV27 and TRBJ2-1; 13 nucleotides line up with TRBD2. Germline lookup yields CDR1 MNHEY and CDR2 SMNVEV (reference sequence). The ends lost 5 bases at V and 4 bases at J; junction bases unmatched: 8. The CDR3 spans 17 residues. The CDR3 DNA sequence: TGTGCCAGCAGTCGGCCCCCGGGACTAGCGGGATACAATGAGCAGTTCTTC. It yields the protein CASSRPPGLAGYNEQFF.

The chain is built from TRBV19 and TRBJ1-5, with TRBD1 matching 7 bases. The CDR3 is 15 residues long. V dropped 6 bases and J dropped 4; count of bases not matched to a gene: 9. CDR1 LNHDA and CDR2 SQIVND come from the germline V gene (reference sequence). This CDR3 reads CASRGGAGGNQPQHF. In DNA, the CDR3 is TGTGCCAGTAGAGGGGGGGCAGGGGGAAATCAGCCCCAGCATTTT.

The V call is TRBV18, the J call TRBJ1-1; TRBD1 is a possible D gene (6 bases). This CDR3 is built from 15 residues. Trimming shortened V by 2 bases and J by 0 bases, and 10 bases separated the two germline ends. Germline loops: CDR1 KGHSH, CDR2 LQKENI. CDR3 residues: CASSPGQGMNTEAFF. The CDR3 nucleotides are TGTGCCAGCTCACCAGGCCAGGGGATGAACACTGAAGCTTTCTTT.

The chain links TRBV19 to TRBJ1-3; D call uncertain. V lost 8 bases to trimming and J lost 4 bases, with 12 bases between them. CDR1 and CDR2 from the germline V gene are LNHDA and SQIVND (reference sequence). The CDR3 consists of 13 residues. The CDR3 sequence is CASRTPLGNTIYF. In DNA form, the CDR3 reads TGTGCCAGTCGAACTCCCCTCGGAAACACCATATATTTT. The variable domain in full, with the rest retrieved from reference TRBV19 and TRBJ1-3, is DGGITQSPKYLFRKEGQNVTLSCEQNLNHDAMYWYRQDPGQGLRLIYYSQIVNDFQKGDIAEGYSVSREKKESFPLTVTSAQKNPTAFYLCASRTPLGNTIYFGEGSWLTVV.

This rearrangement joins TRBV5-3 to TRBJ1-4, with unresolved D. TRBV5-3 is classed as an ORF, of uncertain function. This CDR3 is built from 12 residues. Trimming removed 7 bases at V and 4 bases at J, with 8 bases between. CDR3 loop: CARGRNNEKLFF. CDR3 sequence (DNA): TGTGCCAGAGGCCGTAATAATGAAAAACTGTTTTTT.

This chain joins TRBV11-3 and TRBJ2-1; 13 nucleotides line up with TRBD2. The CDR3 is made up of 16 amino acids. The ends lost 3 bases at V and 2 bases at J; junction bases unmatched: 1. The germline V gene encodes CDR1 SGHNT and CDR2 YENEEA. CDR3 DNA sequence: TGTGCCAGCAGCTTGGGGACTAGCGGGGCCTACAATGAGCAGTTCTTC. Amino acid sequence: CASSLGTSGAYNEQFF.